The 30 T cell receptor beta chains listed next were all sequenced from one sample in a study of blood T cell repertoires in COVID-19. Sequencing was performed with immunoSEQ multiplex PCR; in TCRdb, only in-frame clones are kept and a portion is missing. The sample carries approximately 280,000 clones, around 85% recorded once. Sequencing used PBMCs or T cells enriched from blood (not recorded which). The receptors derive from a woman aged 40 to 50 who had recovered from COVID-19.

The chain couples TRBV6-2 or TRBV6-3 to TRBJ2-1; 7 bases match TRBD2. Trimming cost V 0 bases and J 6 bases; bases outside gene matches: 2. Germline lookup yields CDR1 MNHEY and CDR2 SVGEGT. This CDR3 has 14 residues. This CDR3 reads CASSYSGGSNEQFF. The CDR3 DNA sequence: TGTGCCAGCAGTTACTCGGGCGGGAGCAATGAGCAGTTCTTC.

V and J are TRBV11-1 and TRBJ2-5; TRBD2 agrees at 9 bases. The CDR3 runs to 14 residues. J lost 2 bases, V lost 9 bases, and 7 bases had no gene match. CDR1 and CDR2 (germline): SGHAT, FQDESV (reference sequence). The CDR3 protein is CARVAGAPQETQYF. The CDR3 DNA reads as TGTGCCAGGGTAGCGGGAGCTCCTCAAGAGACCCAGTACTTC. Looking up the rest from reference TRBV11-1 and TRBJ2-5 gives the full variable domain: EAEVAQSPRYKITEKSQAVAFWCDPISGHATLYWYRQILGQGPELLVQFQDESVVDDSQLPKDRFSAERLKGVDSTLKIQPAELGDSAMYLCARVAGAPQETQYFGPGTRLLVL.

The chain recombines TRBV9 with TRBJ1-1, with unresolved D. Germline V lookup: CDR1 SGDLS, CDR2 YYNGEE. This CDR3 is 15 amino acids long. With 4 bases removed from V and 0 bases from J, the gap between germline ends came to 13 bases. CDR3 bases: TGTGCCAGCAGCCGTCGGCCGGCGGTGAACACTGAAGCTTTCTTT. Translating it yields CASSRRPAVNTEAFF. Full variable domain (rest looked up from reference TRBV9 and TRBJ1-1): DSGVTQTPKHLITATGQRVTLRCSPRSGDLSVYWYQQSLDQGLQFLIQYYNGEERAKGNILERFSAQQFPDLHSELNLSSLELGDSALYFCASSRRPAVNTEAFFGQGTRLTVV.

The gene calls are TRBV12-5 and TRBJ2-7; TRBD1 agrees at 9 bases. The CDR3 totals 14 residues. Germline trimming cut 6 bases from V and 6 bases from J; bases unmatched to any gene: 9. Germline loops: CDR1 LGHNT, CDR2 FRNRAP. CDR3 bases: TGTGCTAGTGGGGGCGGGACAGGGACCGTCGAGCAGTACTTC. This gives the protein CASGGGTGTVEQYF.

The CDR3 loop is CASSQQGKYNEQFF. The DNA of the CDR3 is TGTGCCAGCAGCCAACAGGGGAAGTACAATGAGCAGTTCTTC. The chain employs TRBV7-3 and TRBJ2-1; 7 nucleotides line up with TRBD1. Germline V lookup: CDR1 SGHTA, CDR2 FQGTGA. The CDR3 spans 14 residues. The V segment lost 5 bases and the J segment 4 bases; nucleotides outside the gene matches: 5. Drawing the rest from reference TRBV7-3 and TRBJ2-1, the complete variable domain is GAGVSQTPSNKVTEKGKYVELRCDPISGHTALYWYRQSLGQGPEFLIYFQGTGAADDSGLPNDRFFAVRPEGSVSTLKIQRTERGDSAVYLCASSQQGKYNEQFFGPGTRLTVL.

This clone is a singleton in its sample. The rearrangement links TRBV6-2 or TRBV6-3 to TRBJ1-2; perhaps TRBD1 as D (5 bases). The CDR3 runs to 16 residues. The V end was cut by 2 bases, the J end by 2 bases, with 15 bases between. Per the germline V gene, CDR1 is MNHEY and CDR2 is SVGEGT. The CDR3 region has the DNA TGTGCCAGCAGTTACAGGGGCACCACCCTAAACTATGGCTACACCTTC. It encodes CASSYRGTTLNYGYTF.

There are many counts of this clone. The genes are TRBV28 and TRBJ2-5, with 7 bases aligning to TRBD2. V was pared by 0 bases and J by 2 bases, with 15 bases of the junction left unmatched. Germline V gene sequence: CDR1 MDHEN, CDR2 SYDVKM. CDR3 size: 19 residues. CDR3 DNA sequence: TGTGCCAGCAGTTTATGGGGGAGCACCGTAGCGGGCCTACAAGAGACCCAGTACTTC. Translation gives CASSLWGSTVAGLQETQYF.

This clone appeared once. The chain links TRBV28 to TRBJ2-7; D possibly corresponds to TRBD2 (6 bases). V lost 4 bases and J 1 base, leaving 14 bases between the germline ends. CDR1 and CDR2 (germline): MDHEN, SYDVKM. The CDR3 contains 15 residues. This CDR3 is CASSSAGRVSYEQYF. The CDR3 DNA sequence: TGTGCCAGCAGTTCTGCGGGACGGGTGTCCTACGAGCAGTACTTC.

The genes are TRBV7-2 and TRBJ2-1; D possibly corresponds to TRBD1 (7 bases). The CDR3 runs to 14 residues. From germline, CDR1 is SGHTA and CDR2 FQGNSA. Trimming took 8 bases from V and 6 from J, leaving 17 bases between them. The CDR3 spells CASQDQGGSNEQFF. The CDR3 DNA reads as TGTGCCAGCCAAGATCAGGGGGGCAGCAATGAGCAGTTCTTC.

J is TRBJ2-3 and V is TRBV25-1, with D maybe TRBD2 (5 bases). CDR3 length equals 15 residues. The ends were cut back, 5 bases at V and 0 bases at J, with 12 bases in the middle. Germline V gene lookup returns CDR1 MGHDK and CDR2 SYGVNS. This CDR3 is CASSLGSGSTDTQYF. As DNA, the CDR3 is TGTGCCAGCAGTCTAGGAAGCGGAAGCACAGATACGCAGTATTTT. The full variable domain, in which reference TRBV25-1 and TRBJ2-3 provide the parts outside the CDR3, is EADIYQTPRYLVIGTGKKITLECSQTMGHDKMYWYQQDPGMELHLIHYSYGVNSTEKGDLSSESTVSRIRTEHFPLTLESARPSHTSQYLCASSLGSGSTDTQYFGPGTRLTVL.

The chain combines TRBV5-1 with TRBJ1-5; 8 bases line up with TRBD1. The CDR3 spans 15 residues. The germline gives CDR1 SGHRS, CDR2 YFSETQ. The J segment lost 2 bases and the V segment lost 4 bases, leaving 5 bases of the junction unmatched. Here the CDR3 DNA reads TGCGCCAGCAGCGTGACAGGGGAACGCAATCAGCCCCAGCATTTT. Translation: CASSVTGERNQPQHF.

This chain links TRBV5-4 with TRBJ1-4, with 11 nucleotides matching TRBD1. CDR1 is SGHNT, CDR2 YYREEE, per germline (reference sequence). With 4 bases clipped from V and 8 bases from J, the junction kept 4 bases outside the gene matches. The CDR3 consists of 14 residues. This CDR3 reads CASSKDRGREKLFF. The CDR3 DNA reads TGTGCCAGCAGCAAGGACAGGGGGCGGGAAAAACTGTTTTTT.

V usage is TRBV28 and J usage is TRBJ1-5, with a possible D match to TRBD1 (6 bases). This CDR3 has 14 amino acids. Germline loops: CDR1 MDHEN, CDR2 SYDVKM. V was pared by 8 bases and J by 8 bases, with 19 bases between. CDR3 sequence (DNA): TGTGCCAGCGGTCGGACAGCCCTCAGGGAGCCCCAGCATTTT. Its protein product is CASGRTALREPQHF.

The chain uses TRBV27 and TRBJ2-4; TRBD2 matches 9 bases. Trimming cost V 2 bases and J 1 base; bases outside gene matches: 3. From germline, CDR1 is MNHEY and CDR2 SMNVEV (reference sequence). The length of the CDR3 is 16 residues. The CDR3 DNA follows: TGTGCCAGCAGTTTAGCGGGAGGGTCGGCCAAAAACATTCAGTACTTC. Protein: CASSLAGGSAKNIQYF.

The V and J genes are TRBV11-2 and TRBJ2-1; 15 bases are shared with TRBD2. Germline-derived CDR1 and CDR2 are SGHAT and FQNNGV. The CDR3 runs to 16 residues. V gave up 2 bases and J gave up 8 bases; unmatched junction bases: 4. CDR3 bases: TGTGCCAGCAGCTTAAAGGGACTAGCGGGAGGTCATGAGCAGTTCTTC. Amino acid sequence: CASSLKGLAGGHEQFF. The variable domain in full, with the rest retrieved from reference TRBV11-2 and TRBJ2-1, is EAGVAQSPRYKIIEKRQSVAFWCNPISGHATLYWYQQILGQGPKLLIQFQNNGVVDDSQLPKDRFSAERLKGVDSTLKIQPAKLEDSAVYLCASSLKGLAGGHEQFFGPGTRLTVL.

The CDR3 loop is CASRRPGTSGRNEQFF. The CDR3 DNA follows: TGTGCCAGCAGACGACCCGGGACTAGCGGGAGGAATGAGCAGTTCTTC. This chain joins TRBV2 and TRBJ2-1; 15 bases map to TRBD2. This CDR3 contains 16 residues. V was clipped by 6 bases and J by 7 bases; unmatched bases: 7. Germline V gene data show CDR1 as SNHLY and CDR2 as FYNNEI.

This rearrangement joins TRBV2 to TRBJ2-3, with D maybe TRBD1 (6 bases). Germline V gives CDR1 SNHLY, CDR2 FYNNEI. This CDR3 region has 15 residues. Trimming left V 5 bases short and J 0 bases short, with 12 bases between. CDR3 residues: CASSPQGGSTDTQYF. As DNA, the CDR3 is TGTGCCAGCAGTCCTCAAGGGGGAAGCACAGATACGCAGTATTTT.

A note on this clone: Sequence at one end of the junction differs from germline and may be a read error. This chain joins TRBV12-5 and TRBJ2-5; D might be TRBD1 (5 bases). Germline V lookup: CDR1 LGHNT, CDR2 FRNRAP. This CDR3 comprises 12 residues. The CDR3 sequence is CASALGQEIQYF. In DNA form, the CDR3 reads TGTGCTAGCGCGCTAGGACAAGAGATCCAGTACTTC.

This chain connects TRBV29-1 to TRBJ2-2; 7 nucleotides agree with TRBD2. V dropped 2 bases and J dropped 6; count of bases not matched to a gene: 12. The CDR3 loop spans 16 amino acids. Germline-derived CDR1 and CDR2 are SQVTM and ANQGSEA. The CDR3 loop reads CSVESWGGSGAGELFF. The CDR3 region has the DNA TGCAGCGTTGAAAGCTGGGGCGGGAGTGGAGCCGGGGAGCTGTTTTTT.

The V and J genes are TRBV10-1 and TRBJ2-2; maybe TRBD1 (6 bases). CDR1 is WNHNN, CDR2 SYGVQD, per germline (reference sequence). The CDR3 consists of 13 residues. Trimming took off 6 bases at V and 7 bases at J, with 12 bases between the two ends. CDR3 protein: CASRRGSSGELFF. The CDR3 nucleotides read TGCGCCAGCAGAAGGGGGTCGAGCGGGGAGCTGTTTTTT.

The chain employs TRBV7-2 and TRBJ2-1; 9 nucleotides line up with TRBD2. Germline V gene data show CDR1 as SGHTA and CDR2 as FQGNSA. This CDR3 is built from 13 residues. The J segment lost 8 bases and the V segment lost 4 bases, leaving 3 bases of the junction unmatched. The CDR3 sequence is CASSSRTSDEQFF. As DNA, the CDR3 is TGTGCCAGCAGCTCCCGGACTAGCGATGAGCAGTTCTTC. Together with reference TRBV7-2 and TRBJ2-1, the CDR3 gives the full variable domain: GAGVSQSPSNKVTEKGKDVELRCDPISGHTALYWYRQSLGQGLEFLIYFQGNSAPDKSGLPSDRFSAERTGGSVSTLTIQRTQQEDSAVYLCASSSRTSDEQFFGPGTRLTVL.

This sequence joins TRBV7-9 and TRBJ2-6; a possible D gene is TRBD1 (8 bases). V lost 5 bases and J 4 bases, leaving 21 bases between the germline ends. The CDR3 is 18 residues long. CDR1 and CDR2 (germline): SEHNR, FQNEAQ (reference sequence). The CDR3 sequence is CASSRGQGGVAGANVLTF. CDR3 nucleotide sequence: TGTGCCAGCAGCCGCGGACAGGGAGGGGTGGCGGGGGCCAACGTCCTGACTTTC.

V and J are TRBV7-9 and TRBJ1-1; 7 bases align to TRBD1. The CDR3 consists of 15 residues. V lost 4 bases and J lost 6; bases outside the gene matches: 11. Looked up from germline, CDR1 is SEHNR and CDR2 is FQNEAQ (reference sequence). The CDR3: CASSSVTGVYAEAFF. The CDR3 DNA follows: TGTGCCAGCAGCTCCGTTACAGGGGTTTACGCTGAAGCTTTCTTT.

The chain carries TRBV7-2 and TRBJ2-7, with D possibly being TRBD1 (6 bases). Germline V gene lookup returns CDR1 SGHTA and CDR2 FQGNSA. V was clipped by 6 bases and J by 2 bases, with 11 bases between them. The CDR3 loop spans 13 amino acids. CDR3 in amino acids: CASRFGQTYEQYF. The CDR3 DNA reads TGTGCCAGCAGATTTGGACAGACCTACGAGCAGTACTTC.

CDR3 DNA: TGCGCCAGCAGCTTGTTGGCAGGGGTCAATTCACCCCTCCACTTT. Translated: CASSLLAGVNSPLHF. The chain recombines TRBV5-1 with TRBJ1-6; a weak D match, TRBD1 (6 bases). This CDR3 is 15 amino acids long. The germline CDR1 and CDR2 sequences are SGHRS and YFSETQ. The V end lost 1 base, the J end lost 7 bases, and 12 bases lay between the germline ends. Supplemented by reference TRBV5-1 and TRBJ1-6, the full variable domain reads KAGVTQTPRYLIKTRGQQVTLSCSPISGHRSVSWYQQTPGQGLQFLFEYFSETQRNKGNFPGRFSGRQFSNSRSEMNVSTLELGDSALYLCASSLLAGVNSPLHFGNGTRLTVT.

The chain is built from TRBV7-8 and TRBJ2-7; 8 positions match TRBD2. The CDR3 consists of 14 residues. Germline V lookup: CDR1 SGHVS, CDR2 FQNEAQ. Trimming cost V 5 bases and J 3 bases; bases outside gene matches: 6. The CDR3 DNA reads TGTGCCAGCAGCCCGCGGACTAGCAACTACGAGCAGTACTTC. This codes for CASSPRTSNYEQYF.

The rearrangement links TRBV7-2 to TRBJ1-2; maybe TRBD1 (6 bases). Germline assignment: CDR1 SGHTA and CDR2 FQGNSA. The ends were cut back, 7 bases at V and 5 bases at J, with 8 bases in the middle. This CDR3 has 11 amino acids. The CDR3 DNA sequence: TGTGCCAGCAACCAGGGGTATGGCTACACCTTC. Translating gives CASNQGYGYTF.

The gene calls are TRBV7-8 and TRBJ1-3; 7 bases line up with TRBD1. J was trimmed by 0 bases and V by 0 bases; bases with no gene match: 2. Germline V gene sequence: CDR1 SGHVS, CDR2 FQNEAQ. The CDR3 covers 16 residues. CDR3 sequence (DNA): TGTGCCAGCAGCTTAGCGGACAGGAACTCTGGAAACACCATATATTTT. This encodes CASSLADRNSGNTIYF.

The CDR3 DNA is TGTGCCAGCAGCACGCGCTCCTCCTCCGCGACAGGGTCCCACGAGCAGTACTTC. This gives the protein CASSTRSSSATGSHEQYF. This chain links TRBV11-2 with TRBJ2-7, with 7 bases aligning to TRBD1. V dropped 5 bases and J dropped 5; count of bases not matched to a gene: 21. This CDR3 spans 18 amino acids. Germline CDR1 reads SGHAT; CDR2 reads FQNNGV.

The V call is TRBV10-3, the J call TRBJ2-2, with 8 bases identical to TRBD2. Per the germline V gene, CDR1 is ENHRY and CDR2 is SYGVKD. After removal of 11 bases from V and 5 bases from J, the junction contained 10 bases not matched to a gene. This CDR3 spans 14 amino acids. The CDR3: CAVSAGGSTGELFF. The CDR3 DNA sequence: TGTGCCGTTTCCGCGGGAGGTTCGACCGGGGAGCTGTTTTTT.